This is a list of T cell receptor beta chains from one sample in a study of cytomegalovirus exposure and HLA in healthy donors. The protocol was immunoSEQ multiplex PCR, while the TCRdb copy is restricted to in-frame clones and leaves out a portion. Counted here are some 180,000 clones, approximately 84% occurring once; the ten biggest clones make up 1.3% to 1.5%. Input material: PBMCs. These receptors came from a girl aged 10-17 years in good health and CMV-seropositive. CDR3s leave out the opening cysteine and the closing phenylalanine or tryptophan.

v_gene	j_gene	CDR3aa
TRBV27	TRBJ1-1	ASSSGGTGNTEAF
TRBV5-1	TRBJ2-7	ASSSGLAGGGSLYEQY
TRBV30	TRBJ2-3	AWSVTYRADTQY
TRBV25-1	TRBJ1-4	ASSELGDTDEKLF
TRBV30	TRBJ2-1	ARSPGLAGGEQF
TRBV10-1	TRBJ2-2	ASRRGMAVGNTGELF
TRBV27	TRBJ1-2	ASSLSYSNYGYT
TRBV6-1	TRBJ2-2	ASKYSTNTGELF
TRBV25-1	TRBJ1-2	ASSESGSYYGYT
TRBV7-2	TRBJ1-3	ASSFPGSGNTIY
TRBV29-1	TRBJ2-3	SVEAWGDADTQY
TRBV28	TRBJ2-7	ASSLQATYEQY
TRBV28	TRBJ2-7	ASSRGQGAPYEQY
TRBV6-5	TRBJ1-4	ASRDSATNEKLF
TRBV5-5	TRBJ2-7	ASSFGSSGYEQY
TRBV30	TRBJ1-5	AWQEDSNQPQH
TRBV4-1	TRBJ1-1	ASSQESPPAWNTEAF